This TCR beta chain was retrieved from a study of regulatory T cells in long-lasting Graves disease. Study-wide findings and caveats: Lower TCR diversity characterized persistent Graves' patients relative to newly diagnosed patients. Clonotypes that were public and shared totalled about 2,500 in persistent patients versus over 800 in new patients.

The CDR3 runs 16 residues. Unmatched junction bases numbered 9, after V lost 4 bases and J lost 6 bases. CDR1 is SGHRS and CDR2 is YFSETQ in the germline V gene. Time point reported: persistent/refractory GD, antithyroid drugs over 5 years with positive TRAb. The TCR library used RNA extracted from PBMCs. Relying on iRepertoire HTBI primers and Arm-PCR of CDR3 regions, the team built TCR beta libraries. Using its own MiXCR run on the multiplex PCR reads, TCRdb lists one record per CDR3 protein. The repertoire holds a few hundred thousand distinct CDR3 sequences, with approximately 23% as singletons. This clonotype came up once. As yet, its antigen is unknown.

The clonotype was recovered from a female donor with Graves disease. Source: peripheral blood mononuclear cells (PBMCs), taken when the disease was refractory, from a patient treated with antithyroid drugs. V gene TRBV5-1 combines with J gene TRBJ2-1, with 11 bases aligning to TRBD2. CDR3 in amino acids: CASSQTGTSGTNEQFF. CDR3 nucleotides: TGCGCCAGCAGCCAAACCGGGACTAGCGGCACCAATGAGCAGTTCTTC. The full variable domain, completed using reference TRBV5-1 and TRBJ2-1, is KAGVTQTPRYLIKTRGQQVTLSCSPISGHRSVSWYQQTPGQGLQFLFEYFSETQRNKGNFPGRFSGRQFSNSRSEMNVSTLELGDSALYLCASSQTGTSGTNEQFFGPGTRLTVL.